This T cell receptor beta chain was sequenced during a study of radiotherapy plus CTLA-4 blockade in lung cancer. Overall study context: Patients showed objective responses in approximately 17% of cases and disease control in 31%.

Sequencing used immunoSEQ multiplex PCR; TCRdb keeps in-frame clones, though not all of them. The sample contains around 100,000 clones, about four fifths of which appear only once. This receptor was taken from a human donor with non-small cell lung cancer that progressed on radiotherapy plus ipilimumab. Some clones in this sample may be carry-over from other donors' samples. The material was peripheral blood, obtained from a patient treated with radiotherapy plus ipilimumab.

CDR3 DNA sequence: TGTGCCAGCAGCTTAAACAGCTATGGCTACACCTTC. This translates into CASSLNSYGYTF. The chain uses TRBV7-2 and TRBJ1-2; no firm D call. V was cut by 2 bases and J by 4 bases, with 5 bases left in between. The CDR3 has 12 residues. Germline V gene lookup returns CDR1 SGHTA and CDR2 FQGNSA.